The 18 T cell receptor beta chains below were found in one sample sequenced in a study of blood T cell repertoires in COVID-19. TCRdb's table, derived via immunoSEQ multiplex PCR, lists solely in-frame clones and lacks some. The data hold over 250,000 clones, with approximately 88% observed a single time. Sequenced: peripheral blood. These receptors were collected from a man between 45 and 60 years old with acute or convalescent COVID-19.

This clone came up once. A much larger clone is a single base away; this may be a read error. The chain combines TRBV9 with TRBJ2-1; perhaps TRBD2 as D (5 bases). The germline V gene has CDR1 SGDLS and CDR2 YYNGEE. V lost 0 bases and J 0 bases, leaving 7 bases between the germline ends. The CDR3 is 15 amino acids. The CDR3 DNA sequence: TGTGCCAGCAGCGTAGCTGAGGGCTCCTACAATGAGCAGTTCTTC. Protein product: CASSVAEGSYNEQFF.

Only a few counts were recorded for this clone. This chain connects TRBV19 to TRBJ2-7, with 9 bases lining up with TRBD1. J gave up 7 bases and V 5 bases, and 9 bases lay outside the gene matches. Germline V gives CDR1 LNHDA, CDR2 SQIVND (reference sequence). The CDR3 length is 14 residues. CDR3 in amino acids: CASSPRDRAREQYF. The CDR3 nucleotides are TGTGCCAGTAGTCCTAGGGACAGGGCTCGGGAGCAGTACTTC.

The chain uses TRBV6-5 and TRBJ1-5; D uncertain. The V end lost 3 bases, the J end lost 4 bases, and 13 bases lay between the germline ends. There are 15 residues in the CDR3. The V gene's germline CDR1 is MNHEY and CDR2 SVGAGI. DNA of the CDR3: TGTGCCAGCAGTTATTCGAGGGTTTTGAATCAGCCCCAGCATTTT. It codes for CASSYSRVLNQPQHF.

This chain links TRBV3-1 (or the pseudogene TRBV3-2) with TRBJ1-1, with a possible D match to TRBD1 (5 bases). This CDR3 region has 15 residues. Germline V gives CDR1 LGHDT, CDR2 YNNKEL (reference sequence). V shed 0 bases and J shed 6 bases, with 14 bases lying between them. CDR3 DNA sequence: TGTGCCAGCAGCCAAGATGGCAGGTCGGGGGCTGAAGCTTTCTTT. Translated: CASSQDGRSGAEAFF.

The rearrangement uses TRBV6-5 and TRBJ2-7, with 10 bases matching TRBD1. The CDR3 is made up of 14 amino acids. The J segment lost 5 bases and the V segment lost 6 bases, leaving 7 bases of the junction unmatched. CDR1 is MNHEY, CDR2 SVGAGI, per germline. Here the CDR3 DNA reads TGTGCCAGCAGGGGAGCGACAGGGGGCCACGAGCAGTACTTC. It is translated as CASRGATGGHEQYF.

The V gene is TRBV7-3, the J gene TRBJ1-1; TRBD1 matches 8 bases. V was clipped by 2 bases and J by 7 bases; unmatched bases: 6. CDR1 and CDR2 (germline): SGHTA, FQGTGA. The CDR3 consists of 14 residues. CDR3 sequence: CASSLAGGRGEAFF. CDR3 sequence (DNA): TGTGCCAGCAGCTTAGCAGGGGGCAGGGGTGAAGCTTTCTTT.

The V call is TRBV4-2, the J call TRBJ1-2; a possible D gene is TRBD1 (5 bases). Trimming took 1 base from V and 8 from J, leaving 11 bases between them. CDR1 and CDR2 from the germline V gene are LGHNA and YNFKEQ. CDR3 length: 13 amino acids. The CDR3 region is CASSQGGRQGYTF. The CDR3 nucleotides read TGTGCCAGCAGCCAAGGGGGCAGGCAGGGCTACACCTTC.

V and J are TRBV20-1 and TRBJ2-7; D is uncertain. V was shortened by 4 bases and J by 3 bases, with 4 bases between the two germline ends. Germline-derived CDR1 and CDR2 are DFQATT and SNEGSKA (reference sequence). The CDR3 loop spans 10 amino acids. The CDR3 bases are TGCAGTGCTACTATCTACGAGCAGTACTTC. It codes for CSATIYEQYF.

The J gene is TRBJ1-3, the V gene TRBV30; D might be TRBD1 (6 bases). The germline V gene has CDR1 GTSNPN and CDR2 SVGIG (reference sequence). This CDR3 is built from 15 residues. Trimming took 0 bases from V and 3 from J, leaving 12 bases between them. The CDR3, as DNA: TGTGCCTGGAGTGTAGCAGGGGCGTATGGAAACACCATATATTTT. Translating it yields CAWSVAGAYGNTIYF.

This chain connects TRBV6-5 to TRBJ1-1, with D tentatively TRBD1 (6 bases). Between the trimmed V and J ends, which lost 6 bases and 4 bases, there was a span of 18 bases. Germline CDR1 MNHEY, CDR2 SVGAGI. The CDR3 sequence is 15 residues long. The CDR3 DNA sequence: TGTGCCAGCAGGCCCCAACAGGGCTCGAGCACTGAAGCTTTCTTT. Translation gives CASRPQQGSSTEAFF.

This chain uses TRBV7-2 with TRBJ1-4; D is possibly TRBD1 (6 bases). Germline assignment: CDR1 SGHTA and CDR2 FQGNSA. This CDR3 comprises 15 residues. The V end was cut by 3 bases, the J end by 5 bases, with 13 bases between. The CDR3 reads CASSFSTGLNEKLFF. CDR3 coding DNA: TGTGCCAGCAGCTTCAGCACAGGGTTAAATGAAAAACTGTTTTTT.

The genes are TRBV2 and TRBJ2-3, with a weak D call TRBD1 (5 bases). Trimming left V 6 bases short and J 4 bases short, with 17 bases between. The CDR3 is made up of 15 amino acids. From germline, CDR1 is SNHLY and CDR2 FYNNEI. Here the CDR3 reads CASSTGQGSPDTQYF. CDR3 sequence (DNA): TGTGCCAGCAGCACCGGGCAGGGTAGTCCAGATACGCAGTATTTT.

The rearrangement links TRBV11-2 to TRBJ1-1, with a possible D match to TRBD1 (5 bases). The germline V gene has CDR1 SGHAT and CDR2 FQNNGV. The germline V and J ends were trimmed by 4 bases and 2 bases, with 11 bases remaining between them. The CDR3 consists of 14 residues. The CDR3 protein is CASSWGGTNTEAFF. The CDR3 DNA reads TGTGCCAGCAGCTGGGGGGGGACTAACACTGAAGCTTTCTTT.

The chain combines TRBV11-2 with TRBJ2-1; 7 bases line up with TRBD2. From germline, CDR1 is SGHAT and CDR2 FQNNGV. The CDR3 consists of 15 residues. The V and J ends lost 5 bases and 6 bases, in that order; junction bases with no gene match: 10. CDR3 sequence: CASSPLAGDSNEQFF. In DNA form, the CDR3 reads TGTGCCAGCAGCCCCCTCGCGGGGGATTCCAATGAGCAGTTCTTC.

The CDR3 region is CASSSRTDYNEQFF. The CDR3 DNA is TGTGCCAGCAGCTCCCGGACAGATTACAATGAGCAGTTCTTC. The chain uses TRBV7-6 and TRBJ2-1; TRBD1 is a possible D gene (6 bases). The V end was cut by 4 bases, the J end by 4 bases, with 11 bases between. Germline values: CDR1 SGHVS, CDR2 FNYEAQ. This CDR3 is 14 amino acids long.

The chain is built from TRBV18 and TRBJ2-1; 9 bases are a match to TRBD1. J gave up 8 bases and V 2 bases, and 4 bases lay outside the gene matches. Germline V gene data show CDR1 as KGHSH and CDR2 as LQKENI. The length of the CDR3 is 14 residues. CDR3 loop: CASSPWDRADEQFF. DNA of the CDR3: TGTGCCAGCTCACCATGGGACAGGGCTGATGAGCAGTTCTTC.

This chain connects TRBV2 to TRBJ1-5; D might be TRBD1 (5 bases). V lost 4 bases and J lost 3, with 7 bases in between. The CDR3 is 13 residues long. From germline, CDR1 is SNHLY and CDR2 FYNNEI. The CDR3 reads CASSGGTNQPQHF. In nucleotides, the CDR3 is TGTGCCAGCAGTGGGGGCACCAATCAGCCCCAGCATTTT.

This clone has more than one count but fewer than ten. CDR3 in amino acids: CASSLPLGSKRTGELFF. CDR3 nucleotide sequence: TGTGCCAGCAGCCTGCCCCTAGGGAGTAAACGGACCGGGGAGCTGTTTTTT. The rearrangement joins TRBV14 to TRBJ2-2; possible D gene TRBD2, 5 bases. Trimming removed 4 bases from V and 5 bases from J, with 20 bases in between. The CDR3 loop spans 17 amino acids. Germline values: CDR1 SGHDN, CDR2 FVKESK.